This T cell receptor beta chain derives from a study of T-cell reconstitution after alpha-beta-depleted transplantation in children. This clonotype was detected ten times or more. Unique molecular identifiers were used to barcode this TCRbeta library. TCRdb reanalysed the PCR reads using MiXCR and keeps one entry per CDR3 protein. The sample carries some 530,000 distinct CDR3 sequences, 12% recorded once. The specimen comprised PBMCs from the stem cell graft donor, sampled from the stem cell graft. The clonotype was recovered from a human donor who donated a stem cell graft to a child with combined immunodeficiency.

The CDR3 nucleotides read TGTGCCAGCAGCTATGGTGCGGGTATAGAGTTCTTC. It codes for CASSYGAGIEFF. The chain combines TRBV5-4 with TRBJ2-1; possible D gene TRBD2, 5 bases. The V gene's germline CDR1 is SGHNT and CDR2 YYREEE (reference sequence). Trimming pared 3 bases from V and 14 bases from J, leaving 15 bases between. The CDR3 spans 12 residues.